These T cell receptor beta chains were read from a single sample in a study of cytomegalovirus exposure and HLA in healthy donors. Repertoires were generated with immunoSEQ multiplex PCR, while TCRdb's copy carries only in-frame clones and drops some. Of 150,000 to 200,000 clones detected, roughly 80% appear once; the ten largest clones hold 2.3%. Input material: PBMCs. The receptors here all came from a male donor in good health and CMV-seronegative. CDR3s include the opening cysteine and the closing phenylalanine or tryptophan. The D gene is left open where the match is weak. For some rows the clone size is stated as once, few or many, or as a class when expanded; others skip it.

D	size	J	V	CDR3	DNA
TRBD1	-	TRBJ1-5	TRBV4-2	CASSQGVTGTGLSQPQHF	TGTGCCAGCAGCCAAGGGGTCACCGGGACAGGGTTGAGTCAGCCCCAGCATTTT
-	once	TRBJ1-6	TRBV4-3	CASSQDRESSYNSPLHF	TGCGCCAGCAGCCAAGATCGGGAGAGCTCCTATAATTCACCCCTCCACTTT
-	-	TRBJ2-7	TRBV7-6	CASSLGQGSSYEQYF	TGTGCCAGCAGCTTAGGTCAGGGGAGCTCCTACGAGCAGTACTTC
-	few	TRBJ1-1	TRBV29-1	CSVQALGGTEAFF	TGCAGCGTGCAAGCCCTAGGAGGCACTGAAGCTTTCTTT
-	-	TRBJ1-6	TRBV6-5	CASSYVGGALHF	TGTGCCAGCAGTTACGTGGGGGGAGCCCTCCACTTT
TRBD2	-	TRBJ2-5	TRBV9	CASSESPGLAGWQETQYF	TGTGCCAGCAGCGAATCACCGGGACTAGCGGGGTGGCAAGAGACCCAGTACTTC
-	-	TRBJ1-5	TRBV7-9	CASSLGQRDQPQHF	TGTGCCAGCAGCTTGGGGCAGCGGGATCAGCCCCAGCATTTT
-	-	TRBJ2-7	TRBV7-9	CASSPGTGLGEQYF	TGTGCCAGCAGCCCCGGGACTGGTTTAGGCGAGCAGTACTTC
TRBD1	-	TRBJ1-2	TRBV6-1	CASSEASGGGYTF	TGTGCCAGCAGTGAAGCTTCAGGGGGCGGCTACACCTTC
-	-	TRBJ2-2	TRBV10-2	CASKGSANTGELFF	TGCGCCAGCAAAGGGAGCGCGAACACCGGGGAGCTGTTTTTT
-	-	TRBJ1-5	TRBV5-1	CASSLGPGENQPQHF	TGCGCCAGCAGCTTGGGCCCGGGAGAGAATCAGCCCCAGCATTTT
-	-	TRBJ2-7	TRBV10-3	CAISESRQKSSYEQYF	TGTGCCATCAGTGAATCAAGACAGAAGAGCTCCTACGAGCAGTACTTC
-	-	TRBJ1-1	TRBV10-3	CAISESKGPGQSEAFF	TGTGCCATCAGTGAGTCGAAGGGCCCTGGACAGTCTGAAGCTTTCTTT
TRBD1	-	TRBJ1-1	TRBV4-3	CASSQGTGGWVNTEAFF	TGCGCCAGCAGCCAAGGGACAGGGGGCTGGGTGAACACTGAAGCTTTCTTT
-	-	TRBJ2-7	TRBV13	CASSLGDGSSYEQYF	TGTGCCAGCAGCTTAGGGGACGGGAGCTCCTACGAGCAGTACTTC
TRBD2	-	TRBJ2-1	TRBV4-1	CASSQGRGGFSNEQFF	TGCGCCAGCAGCCAAGGACGGGGGGGCTTCAGCAATGAGCAGTTCTTC
-	-	TRBJ2-2	TRBV7-7	CASSSRENTGELFF	TGTGCCAGCAGCAGCCGGGAGAACACCGGGGAGCTGTTTTTT
-	-	TRBJ1-5	TRBV6-1	CASSERGNQPQHF	TGTGCCAGCAGTGAAAGAGGGAATCAGCCCCAGCATTTT
TRBD1	-	TRBJ1-2	TRBV27	CASKRDSTTYTF	TGTGCCAGCAAACGGGACAGTACTACCTACACCTTC
-	-	TRBJ1-6	TRBV5-1	CASSQGREWNSPLHF	TGCGCCAGCAGCCAGGGGAGGGAGTGGAATTCACCCCTCCACTTT
-	-	TRBJ1-2	TRBV5-5	CASSLGGQRSALGYTF	TGTGCCAGCAGCTTGGGGGGGCAGAGGTCGGCCTTGGGCTACACCTTC
TRBD1	-	TRBJ2-7	TRBV9	CASSDSETGGYEQYF	TGTGCCAGCAGCGACTCCGAAACAGGGGGCTACGAGCAGTACTTC
TRBD1	few	TRBJ1-2	TRBV6-6	CASSLTGAANYGYTF	TGTGCCAGCAGTCTGACAGGGGCAGCTAACTATGGCTACACCTTC
-	-	TRBJ1-2	TRBV2	CASSDESPLSYGYTF	TGTGCCAGCAGTGACGAGAGCCCCCTGAGCTATGGCTACACCTTC
TRBD1	-	TRBJ1-4	TRBV15	CATSRPTGTAEKLFF	TGTGCCACCAGCAGACCAACCGGGACAGCAGAAAAACTGTTTTTT
-	-	TRBJ2-4	TRBV2	CASSGDPKNIQYF	TGTGCCAGCAGCGGAGATCCCAAAAACATTCAGTACTTC
TRBD1	-	TRBJ1-1	TRBV2	CASKIGQAGTEAFF	TGTGCCAGCAAAATTGGACAGGCAGGGACTGAAGCTTTCTTT
-	few	TRBJ2-7	TRBV10-1	CASSLDQQAQYF	TGCGCCAGCAGTTTGGATCAACAGGCGCAGTACTTC
-	-	TRBJ2-5	TRBV5-6	CASSFGETQYF	TGTGCCAGCAGCTTCGGGGAGACCCAGTACTTC
-	-	TRBJ1-6	TRBV19	CASSIGTVYNSPLHF	TGTGCCAGTAGTATAGGGACAGTCTATAATTCACCCCTCCACTTT
-	-	TRBJ2-3	TRBV6-5	CASRPGGGTDTQYF	TGTGCCAGCAGGCCCGGGGGTGGGACAGATACGCAGTATTTT
TRBD2	-	TRBJ2-7	TRBV13	CATRLAGASYEQYF	TGTGCCACCAGACTAGCGGGGGCGTCCTACGAGCAGTACTTC
-	-	TRBJ2-5	TRBV7-7	CASSLGPSVETQYF	TGTGCTAGCAGCTTAGGTCCTAGCGTGGAGACCCAGTACTTC
-	-	TRBJ2-5	TRBV9	CASSVAPSSQETQYF	TGTGCCAGCAGCGTAGCTCCCAGTTCCCAAGAGACCCAGTACTTC
TRBD1	-	TRBJ2-3	TRBV7-9	CASSLTGGNTDTQYF	TGTGCCAGCAGCTTGACAGGGGGCAACACAGATACGCAGTATTTT
TRBD1	-	TRBJ2-1	TRBV5-1	CASSSYTGGTRREQFF	TGCGCCAGCAGCTCTTACACAGGGGGCACTCGGAGGGAGCAGTTCTTC
TRBD1	-	TRBJ2-5	TRBV27	CASSLGQAETQYF	TGTGCCAGCAGTCTCGGACAGGCGGAGACCCAGTACTTC
TRBD1	-	TRBJ2-1	TRBV29-1	CSVLWTGHEQFF	TGCAGCGTCCTTTGGACAGGACACGAGCAGTTCTTC
-	-	TRBJ1-1	TRBV19	CASIGRTDYTEAFF	TGTGCCAGTATCGGAAGGACAGATTACACTGAAGCTTTCTTT
TRBD1	-	TRBJ1-4	TRBV19	CASSTLGTATNEKLFF	TGTGCCAGTAGTACATTGGGGACAGCAACTAATGAAAAACTGTTTTTT
-	-	TRBJ2-5	TRBV6-1	CASSIRRGFEETQYF	TGTGCCAGCAGTATACGACGGGGGTTTGAGGAGACCCAGTACTTC
-	-	TRBJ1-2	TRBV6-5	CASSGGDVNYGYTF	TGTGCCAGCAGTGGCGGGGACGTAAACTATGGCTACACCTTC
-	-	TRBJ2-1	TRBV27	CASSRPTRVEQFF	TGTGCCAGCAGTCGACCGACTAGGGTCGAGCAGTTCTTC
TRBD2	few	TRBJ2-7	TRBV19	CASGAGGEQYF	TGTGCCAGTGGGGCGGGGGGCGAGCAGTACTTC
TRBD1	once	TRBJ2-7	TRBV5-1	CASSPSTGGIYEQYF	TGCGCCAGCAGCCCTTCGACAGGGGGTATCTACGAGCAGTACTTC
TRBD1	-	TRBJ2-7	TRBV30	CAWTGGYEQYF	TGTGCCTGGACAGGGGGATACGAGCAGTACTTC
TRBD2	few	TRBJ2-7	TRBV9	CASSVESSGGSYEQYF	TGTGCCAGCAGCGTAGAGAGTAGCGGGGGCTCCTACGAGCAGTACTTC
TRBD1	-	TRBJ1-6	TRBV6-4	CASSAAQGANSPLHF	TGTGCCAGCAGTGCCGCTCAGGGGGCGAATTCACCCCTCCACTTT
TRBD1	once	TRBJ1-4	TRBV29-1	CSVEGQGVRVEKLFF	TGCAGCGTTGAGGGACAGGGGGTTAGGGTTGAAAAACTGTTTTTT
TRBD1	-	TRBJ2-7	TRBV9	CASSVGDSGYYEQYF	TGTGCCAGCAGCGTAGGGGACAGCGGTTACTACGAGCAGTACTTC
-	-	TRBJ2-5	TRBV19	CASSIGGGGNQETQYF	TGTGCCAGTAGTATAGGGGGCGGAGGGAACCAAGAGACCCAGTACTTC
-	few	TRBJ2-7	TRBV6-1	CASSEGQFYEQYF	TGTGCCAGCAGTGAAGGACAGTTCTACGAGCAGTACTTC
TRBD1	-	TRBJ2-7	TRBV5-1	CASSFGHSGGYEQYF	TGCGCCAGCAGCTTTGGACACTCAGGGGGATACGAGCAGTACTTC
TRBD1	-	TRBJ2-7	TRBV6-5	CASSGWGTEAYEQYF	TGTGCCAGTTCGGGATGGGGGACAGAGGCCTACGAGCAGTACTTC
-	-	TRBJ1-1	TRBV18	CASSPSGHMNTEAFF	TGTGCCAGCTCACCCTCGGGACACATGAACACTGAAGCTTTCTTT